This section outlines one T cell receptor beta chain sequence together with its context. Its target is not known. TCRdb called the reads again in MiXCR, with one record for every CDR3 protein. The table includes more than 250,000 distinct CDR3 sequences, around 25% detected once. The record originates from a study of T cell repertoires in cytomegalovirus infection. Study context: Recently identified HLA-C-restricted CMV epitopes were among the peptides used. Public TCR beta signature analysis indicated the presence of both CMV infection and matching HLA type.

Study-level findings and limits: Public TCR beta family frequency separated CMV-and-HLA carriers, including in an independent cohort. Ex vivo responses were dominated by HLA-C-restricted CMV-specific TCR beta clonotypes.

This CDR3 comprises 15 residues. Germline V gives CDR1 SGHTA, CDR2 FQGNSA. Deletions cut 6 bases from V and 2 bases from J, with 16 bases between. The sequence derives from a human donor in good health (CMV status not recorded). Some clones in this sample may be carry-over from other donors' samples. V is TRBV7-2 and J is TRBJ1-2; no reliable D call. Sequencing was performed on cultured PBMCs, taken from culture after CMV antigen stimulation. CDR3 protein: CASRQLTAENYGYTF. The CDR3 DNA reads as TGTGCCAGCAGACAACTCACAGCGGAGAACTATGGCTACACCTTC.